Presented here are 25 T cell receptor beta chains from one specimen sequenced in a study of blood T cell repertoires in COVID-19. Data came from immunoSEQ multiplex PCR; TCRdb stores just in-frame clones and leaves some out. The sample comprises about 210,000 clones, 92% of which are singletons, and approximately 1.2% rests with the top ten. The sample comprised peripheral blood. The receptors shown here come from a man younger than 45 with acute or convalescent COVID-19.

This clone was picked up one time. Here the CDR3 reads CASSQERGNTEAFF. The CDR3 nucleotides read TGTGCCAGCAGCCAAGAAAGAGGGAACACTGAAGCTTTCTTT. V is TRBV4-2 and J is TRBJ1-1, with D unresolved. There are 14 residues in the CDR3. The germline V gene has CDR1 LGHNA and CDR2 YNFKEQ. V gave up 0 bases and J gave up 1 base, with 6 bases separating them.

The rearrangement joins TRBV20-1 to TRBJ1-1; the D is unclear. The germline V and J ends were trimmed by 6 bases and 5 bases, with 10 bases remaining between them. CDR3 size: 11 residues. Germline CDR1 is DFQATT and CDR2 is SNEGSKA (reference sequence). The CDR3 nucleotides read TGCAGTGCCGGAGAGCGAACTGAAGCTTTCTTT. Protein: CSAGERTEAFF.

The chain recombines TRBV19 with TRBJ2-3; TRBD2 matches 7 bases. CDR1 and CDR2 (germline): LNHDA, SQIVND (reference sequence). This CDR3 comprises 14 residues. J was trimmed by 8 bases and V by 4 bases; bases with no gene match: 9. The CDR3 region has the DNA TGTGCCAGTAGTACTAGCGCGGGGGAAACTACGCAGTATTTT. Translating gives CASSTSAGETTQYF.

On this clone itself: This specimen includes other DNA sequences encoding the same CDR3. The chain recombines TRBV5-1 with TRBJ2-3; a weak D match, TRBD2 (5 bases). The V and J ends lost 2 bases and 2 bases respectively, with 9 bases between them. CDR1 is SGHRS and CDR2 is YFSETQ in the germline V gene. The CDR3 spans 14 residues. The DNA for the CDR3 is TGCGCCAGCAGCTTCGGAGGTTCCACAGATACGCAGTATTTT. This codes for CASSFGGSTDTQYF.

The chain links TRBV5-4 to TRBJ2-6; a weak D match, TRBD1 (6 bases). V dropped 4 bases and J dropped 0 bases, with 8 bases sitting between them. The CDR3 is made up of 15 amino acids. Germline CDR1 SGHNT, CDR2 YYREEE (reference sequence). The CDR3 region has the DNA TGTGCCAGCAGCGTAGGGGGCTCTGGGGCCAACGTCCTGACTTTC. Residues: CASSVGGSGANVLTF.

This rearrangement joins TRBV3-1 (or the pseudogene TRBV3-2) to TRBJ1-5; weak D call: TRBD1 (5 bases). The ends were cut back, 4 bases at V and 10 bases at J, with 14 bases in the middle. CDR3 size: 13 residues. Germline loops: CDR1 LGHDT, CDR2 YNNKEL (reference sequence). In DNA form, the CDR3 reads TGTGCCAGCAGCCCGTCGGGGGAAGGACCCCAGCATTTT. Translating gives CASSPSGEGPQHF.

This chain joins TRBV7-9 and TRBJ1-2; D gene ambiguous. Germline CDR1 and CDR2: SEHNR and FQNEAQ (reference sequence). The V gene lost 1 base and the J gene lost 4 bases, with 10 bases spanning the gap. The CDR3 extends over 14 amino acids. In DNA, the CDR3 is TGTGCCAGCAGCTTAGAGAGGTCGCTCTATGGCTACACCTTC. Its protein is CASSLERSLYGYTF.

The V gene is TRBV25-1, the J gene TRBJ1-2; D gene ambiguous. The CDR3 contains 14 residues. Germline CDR1 MGHDK, CDR2 SYGVNS. V shed 6 bases and J shed 0 bases, with 11 bases lying between them. The CDR3 loop is CASRKSGTNYGYTF. CDR3 in DNA: TGTGCCAGCAGAAAGTCGGGGACTAACTATGGCTACACCTTC.

The chain uses TRBV18 and TRBJ2-7; 7 bases align to TRBD1. The CDR3 is 16 residues long. Germline trimming cut 2 bases from V and 4 bases from J; bases unmatched to any gene: 11. CDR1 and CDR2 (germline): KGHSH, LQKENI. The CDR3 bases are TGTGCCAGCTCACCAAACAGGGGCGTAGGAGTTTACGAGCAGTACTTC. This codes for CASSPNRGVGVYEQYF.

The chain links TRBV7-2 to TRBJ1-5, with TRBD1 identical over 7 bases. CDR3 length: 16 residues. Trimming cost V 4 bases and J 2 bases; bases outside gene matches: 8. The V gene's germline CDR1 is SGHTA and CDR2 FQGNSA. The CDR3 sequence: CASSSGQAVGNQPQHF. CDR3 DNA sequence: TGTGCCAGCAGCTCCGGACAGGCGGTGGGCAATCAGCCCCAGCATTTT.

This sequence joins TRBV7-9 and TRBJ1-3; D is unclear. Trimming shortened V by 5 bases and J by 0 bases, and 17 bases separated the two germline ends. The germline V gene encodes CDR1 SEHNR and CDR2 FQNEAQ (reference sequence). The CDR3 sequence is 17 residues long. CDR3 in DNA: TGTGCCAGCAGCCCCCTTCGGCAGGCGGGCTCTGGAAACACCATATATTTT. Its translation is CASSPLRQAGSGNTIYF.

J is TRBJ1-2 and V is TRBV12-5; D gene uncertain. The CDR3 has 11 residues. V lost 6 bases and J 8 bases, leaving 10 bases between the germline ends. Germline V lookup: CDR1 LGHNT, CDR2 FRNRAP. The CDR3 reads CASGLTEGYTF. CDR3 sequence (DNA): TGTGCTAGTGGCCTAACGGAGGGCTACACCTTC.

The rearrangement joins TRBV7-8 to TRBJ1-2; D is unresolved. Trimming cost V 5 bases and J 4 bases, with 11 bases left between them. CDR1 SGHVS and CDR2 FQNEAQ come from the germline V gene. The CDR3 is 13 residues long. CDR3 bases: TGTGCCAGCAGCACGGGAGACTTCTATGGCTACACCTTC. This gives the protein CASSTGDFYGYTF.

The DNA for the CDR3 is TGTGCCAGCAGCTATTACAATATCGGGAGGAACACCGGGGAGCTGTTTTTT. Translation gives CASSYYNIGRNTGELFF. The V call is TRBV28, the J call TRBJ2-2, with D perhaps matching TRBD2 (6 bases). Trimming removed 6 bases at V and 1 base at J, with 18 bases between. In germline, CDR1 is MDHEN, CDR2 SYDVKM. CDR3 length equals 17 residues. The variable domain in full, completed from reference TRBV28 and TRBJ2-2, reads DVKVTQSSRYLVKRTGEKVFLECVQDMDHENMFWYRQDPGLGLRLIYFSYDVKMKEKGDIPEGYSVSREKKERFSLILESASTNQTSMYLCASSYYNIGRNTGELFFGEGSRLTVL.

CDR3 loop: CASSLVGRVPGNTIYF. CDR3 DNA: TGTGCCAGCAGCTTAGTCGGCAGGGTTCCTGGAAACACCATATATTTT. The chain couples TRBV7-9 to TRBJ1-3; possibly TRBD1 for D (5 bases). Germline values: CDR1 SEHNR, CDR2 FQNEAQ (reference sequence). The CDR3 is 16 residues long. The V end was cut by 1 base, the J end by 2 bases, with 12 bases between.

J is TRBJ2-7 and V is TRBV11-2; D may be TRBD1 (5 bases). Trimming shortened V by 5 bases and J by 2 bases, and 13 bases separated the two germline ends. This CDR3 is built from 14 residues. From germline, CDR1 is SGHAT and CDR2 FQNNGV. The CDR3 DNA reads TGTGCCAGCAGCCTGCAGGGCGTCACCTACGAGCAGTACTTC. Its translation is CASSLQGVTYEQYF.

The genes are TRBV28 and TRBJ1-4, with TRBD1 identical over 8 bases. The CDR3 is 14 amino acids. The germline CDR1 and CDR2 sequences are MDHEN and SYDVKM. J lost 10 bases, V lost 8 bases, and 12 bases had no gene match. CDR3 sequence (DNA): TGTGCCAGCTCCATATCCGGGACAGGATCAAAACTGTTTTTT. Its translation: CASSISGTGSKLFF.

The rearrangement uses TRBV14 and TRBJ2-5; TRBD2 matches at 12 bases. Looked up from germline, CDR1 is SGHDN and CDR2 is FVKESK. J was trimmed by 5 bases and V by 4 bases; bases with no gene match: 5. The CDR3 has 15 residues. The CDR3 protein is CASSPRLAGAETQYF. For the CDR3, the DNA is TGTGCCAGCAGCCCGCGACTAGCGGGAGCGGAGACCCAGTACTTC. The whole variable domain, remainder taken from reference TRBV14 and TRBJ2-5, is EAGVTQFPSHSVIEKGQTVTLRCDPISGHDNLYWYRRVMGKEIKFLLHFVKESKQDESGMPNNRFLAERTGGTYSTLKVQPAELEDSGVYFCASSPRLAGAETQYFGPGTRLLVL.

The chain recombines TRBV28 with TRBJ1-6, with 11 bases that match TRBD1. The V and J ends lost 1 base and 9 bases, in that order; junction bases with no gene match: 23. This CDR3 has 22 amino acids. Germline loops: CDR1 MDHEN, CDR2 SYDVKM. CDR3 sequence reads: CASSLSFLPWGQGDGYGSPLHF. In nucleotides, the CDR3 is TGTGCCAGCAGTTTATCCTTTCTACCGTGGGGACAGGGGGACGGGTATGGTTCACCCCTCCACTTT. Full variable domain (remainder filled in from reference TRBV28 and TRBJ1-6): DVKVTQSSRYLVKRTGEKVFLECVQDMDHENMFWYRQDPGLGLRLIYFSYDVKMKEKGDIPEGYSVSREKKERFSLILESASTNQTSMYLCASSLSFLPWGQGDGYGSPLHFGNGTRLTVT.

The V gene is TRBV5-6, the J gene TRBJ2-3, with no clear D. The V end was cut by 0 bases, the J end by 3 bases, with 11 bases between. The length of the CDR3 is 15 residues. The germline V gene encodes CDR1 SGHDT and CDR2 YYEEEE. DNA for the CDR3: TGTGCCAGCAGCTTGGTGTCTACCTCTACAGATACGCAGTATTTT. Its protein product is CASSLVSTSTDTQYF. Supplemented by reference TRBV5-6 and TRBJ2-3, the full variable domain reads DAGVTQSPTHLIKTRGQQVTLRCSPKSGHDTVSWYQQALGQGPQFIFQYYEEEERQRGNFPDRFSGHQFPNYSSELNVNALLLGDSALYLCASSLVSTSTDTQYFGPGTRLTVL.

This clone appeared a few times. V usage is TRBV4-1 and J usage is TRBJ2-1, with D tentatively TRBD2 (6 bases). The germline V and J ends were trimmed by 2 bases and 4 bases, with 15 bases remaining between them. Germline CDR1 and CDR2: MGHRA and YSYEKL. This CDR3 region has 16 residues. CDR3 sequence (DNA): TGCGCCAGCAGCCAAACCCCGGGACTGCTTTACAATGAGCAGTTCTTC. Translation gives CASSQTPGLLYNEQFF.

This chain links TRBV27 with TRBJ1-2; maybe TRBD1 (6 bases). The CDR3 extends over 18 amino acids. V lost 4 bases, J lost 5 bases, and 26 bases lay in between. CDR1 MNHEY and CDR2 SMNVEV come from the germline V gene (reference sequence). The CDR3 protein is CASSSLPLFGGWGYGYTF. DNA for the CDR3: TGTGCCAGCAGTTCCCTCCCCCTTTTTGGGGGCTGGGGGTATGGCTACACCTTC.

The rearrangement uses TRBV28 and TRBJ2-7, with TRBD2 matching 8 bases. The trim removed 3 bases at V and 3 bases at J, leaving 7 bases unmatched. Germline V gives CDR1 MDHEN, CDR2 SYDVKM. CDR3 size: 15 residues. CDR3 coding DNA: TGTGCCAGCAGTTTCCCCCGGGAGGGAGGCTACGAGCAGTACTTC. It is translated as CASSFPREGGYEQYF.

The J gene is TRBJ2-7, the V gene TRBV6-5; TRBD1 agrees at 9 bases. The CDR3 has 14 amino acids. The V and J ends lost 7 bases and 5 bases, in that order; junction bases with no gene match: 9. CDR1 is MNHEY and CDR2 is SVGAGI in the germline V gene. The CDR3 DNA reads TGTGCCAGCATTTTTTTCCGGGACAGGGACGAGCAGTACTTC. This translates into CASIFFRDRDEQYF.

The chain uses TRBV5-1 and TRBJ2-1; 7 bases match TRBD1. J lost 9 bases, V lost 4 bases, and 7 bases had no gene match. Germline loops: CDR1 SGHRS, CDR2 YFSETQ. This CDR3 region has 13 residues. Written as DNA, the CDR3 is TGCGCCAGCAGCCCGACAGGGCCGGGTGAGCAGTTCTTC. It codes for CASSPTGPGEQFF.